The present T cell receptor (beta chain) was sequenced within a study of T cell clonality in common variable immunodeficiency. Assay: immunoSEQ multiplex PCR; the TCRdb copy retains only in-frame clones and omits some. The data show 75,000 to 85,000 clones, with none appearing a single time. The J segment lost 7 bases and the V segment lost 4 bases, leaving 9 bases of the junction unmatched. The CDR3 has 15 residues. Germline V gene data show CDR1 as SGHNT and CDR2 as YYREEE (reference sequence). This clone was picked up many times. The read ends 3 residues early relative to the CDR3; the germline J gene fills the gap.

The sequenced material came from peripheral blood mononuclear cells. The rearrangement joins TRBV5-4 to TRBJ2-1; 9 bases are a match to TRBD1. The source is a person aged 18 to 70 in good health. CDR3 region: CASSPRDRVWNEQFF. The CDR3 bases that were read are TGTGCCAGCAGCCCGCGGGACAGGGTTTGGAATGAG.